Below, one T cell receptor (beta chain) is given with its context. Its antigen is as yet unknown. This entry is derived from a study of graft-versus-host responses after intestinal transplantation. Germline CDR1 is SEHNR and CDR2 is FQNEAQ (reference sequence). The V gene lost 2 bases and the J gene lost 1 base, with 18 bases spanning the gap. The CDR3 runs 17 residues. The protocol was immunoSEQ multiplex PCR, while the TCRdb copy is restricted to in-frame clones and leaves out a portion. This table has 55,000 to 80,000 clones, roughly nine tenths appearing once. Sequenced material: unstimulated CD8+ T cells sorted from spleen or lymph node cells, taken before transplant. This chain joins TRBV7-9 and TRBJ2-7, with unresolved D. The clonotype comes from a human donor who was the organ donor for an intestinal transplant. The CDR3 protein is CASSLFFSRVTSYEQYF. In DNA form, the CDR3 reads TGTGCCAGCAGCTTATTTTTTTCCCGGGTCACTTCCTACGAGCAGTACTTC. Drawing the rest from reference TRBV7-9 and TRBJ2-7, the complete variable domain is DTGVSQNPRHKITKRGQNVTFRCDPISEHNRLYWYRQTLGQGPEFLTYFQNEAQLEKSRLLSDRFSAERPKGSFSTLEIQRTEQGDSAMYLCASSLFFSRVTSYEQYFGPGTRLTVT.